Shown below are 30 T cell receptor beta chains from a single sample sequenced in a study of blood T cell repertoires in COVID-19. TCRdb keeps only in-frame clones here, not all; method: immunoSEQ multiplex PCR. This sample has over 200,000 clones, with 82% found just once. Sequenced sample: PBMCs or T cells enriched from blood (not recorded which). The receptor source for this set is a man aged 35-49 years who had recovered from COVID-19.

The rearrangement uses TRBV10-3 and TRBJ2-3; D gene uncertain. This CDR3 is built from 13 residues. The V gene lost 4 bases and the J gene lost 4 bases, with 9 bases spanning the gap. Germline V gene lookup returns CDR1 ENHRY and CDR2 SYGVKD. Written as DNA, the CDR3 is TGTGCCATCAGTGTGAGGATTCCAGATACGCAGTATTTT. The encoded protein is CAISVRIPDTQYF.

The J gene is TRBJ2-4, the V gene TRBV28, with 14 bases matching TRBD2. The CDR3 extends over 17 amino acids. Looked up from germline, CDR1 is MDHEN and CDR2 is SYDVKM. With 5 bases clipped from V and 1 base from J, the junction kept 4 bases outside the gene matches. CDR3 sequence: CASSGTSGGGAKNIQYF. Here the CDR3 DNA reads TGTGCCAGCAGTGGGACTAGCGGGGGTGGTGCCAAAAACATTCAGTACTTC. Together with reference TRBV28 and TRBJ2-4, the CDR3 gives the full variable domain: DVKVTQSSRYLVKRTGEKVFLECVQDMDHENMFWYRQDPGLGLRLIYFSYDVKMKEKGDIPEGYSVSREKKERFSLILESASTNQTSMYLCASSGTSGGGAKNIQYFGAGTRLSVL.

The chain has TRBV27 and TRBJ1-2, with D uncertain. V lost 2 bases, J lost 1 base, and 11 bases lay in between. This CDR3 comprises 15 residues. The germline CDR1 and CDR2 sequences are MNHEY and SMNVEV (reference sequence). The CDR3 loop is CASSLSGTLNYGYTF. CDR3 DNA: TGTGCCAGCAGTTTAAGCGGTACGCTTAACTATGGCTACACCTTC.

The V call is TRBV27, the J call TRBJ1-2; a possible D gene is TRBD1 (5 bases). In germline, CDR1 is MNHEY, CDR2 SMNVEV (reference sequence). This CDR3 spans 11 amino acids. The CDR3 DNA is TGTGCTAGGGACTCTTTCTATGGCTACACCTTC. Translated: CARDSFYGYTF.

The chain links TRBV6-5 to TRBJ2-7; TRBD1 aligns across 7 bases. V lost 6 bases, J lost 1 base, and 9 bases stayed unmatched. Germline V gene data show CDR1 as MNHEY and CDR2 as SVGAGI. CDR3 size: 15 residues. The CDR3 nucleotides are TGTGCCAGCAGAACCTCCCGGGACAGTTCCTACGAGCAGTACTTC. Translation: CASRTSRDSSYEQYF.

V is TRBV6-6 and J is TRBJ2-2, with D possibly TRBD1 on 6 matching bases. In germline, CDR1 is MNHNY, CDR2 SVGAGI (reference sequence). The V gene lost 2 bases and the J gene lost 1 base, with 8 bases spanning the gap. This CDR3 spans 15 amino acids. The CDR3, as DNA: TGTGCCAGCAGTTACGCAGGGGTGAACACCGGGGAGCTGTTTTTT. It encodes CASSYAGVNTGELFF.

The chain recombines TRBV7-9 with TRBJ1-3, with D possibly being TRBD1 (5 bases). V was shortened by 5 bases and J by 0 bases, with 11 bases between the two germline ends. CDR3 length: 15 residues. Germline V gene lookup returns CDR1 SEHNR and CDR2 FQNEAQ (reference sequence). The CDR3 coding sequence is TGTGCCAGCAGCCCCTACGGGGGCTCTGGAAACACCATATATTTT. This gives the protein CASSPYGGSGNTIYF.

The chain couples TRBV24-1 to TRBJ1-1; 8 nucleotides align to TRBD1. Germline CDR1 is KGHDR and CDR2 is SFDVKD. The CDR3 has 15 amino acids. V lost 3 bases and J lost 1; bases outside the gene matches: 3. CDR3 sequence: CATSDPGTGNTEAFF. The CDR3 nucleotides read TGTGCCACCAGTGATCCTGGGACAGGGAACACTGAAGCTTTCTTT.

This clone was found once. The gene calls are TRBV2 and TRBJ2-3; the match to TRBD2 covers 7 bases. The CDR3 runs 12 residues. Germline V gives CDR1 SNHLY, CDR2 FYNNEI. Trimming took 6 bases from V and 4 from J; bases not matched to a gene: 1. The CDR3 spells CASRGGADTQYF. The CDR3 DNA sequence: TGTGCCAGCAGGGGGGGGGCAGATACGCAGTATTTT.

The genes are TRBV29-1 and TRBJ1-5, with 7 bases aligning to TRBD1. V was pared by 4 bases and J by 7 bases, with 4 bases of the junction left unmatched. Looked up from germline, CDR1 is SQVTM and CDR2 is ANQGSEA. The CDR3 length is 12 residues. The CDR3 here is CSVGQGEQPQHF. CDR3 sequence (DNA): TGCAGCGTTGGGCAGGGGGAACAGCCCCAGCATTTT.

The chain links TRBV2 to TRBJ1-5, with 7 positions matching TRBD1. V lost 8 bases to trimming and J lost 4 bases; unmatched junction nucleotides: 8. CDR3 length: 14 residues. Per germline, CDR1 SNHLY and CDR2 FYNNEI. CDR3: CASQAGQENQPQHF. Written as DNA, the CDR3 is TGTGCCAGCCAGGCAGGACAGGAGAATCAGCCCCAGCATTTT.

The rearrangement links TRBV18 to TRBJ1-5; 7 bases are a match to TRBD1. CDR1 and CDR2 (germline): KGHSH, LQKENI. Losses at the gene ends were 3 bases for V and 6 bases for J; bases not matched to a gene: 11. The CDR3 totals 16 residues. CDR3 bases: TGTGCCAGCTCACCCAAAAACAGGGGAAGGGGTCAGCCCCAGCATTTT. It translates to CASSPKNRGRGQPQHF.

This clone showed up just a few times. The chain uses TRBV10-1 and TRBJ2-1; 11 bases map to TRBD2. The germline V gene has CDR1 WNHNN and CDR2 SYGVQD (reference sequence). The ends lost 5 bases at V and 6 bases at J; junction bases unmatched: 6. The CDR3 is 15 amino acids. CDR3 coding DNA: TGCGCCAGCAGTATAGCGGGAGGGATAAGCAATGAGCAGTTCTTC. The encoded protein is CASSIAGGISNEQFF.

CDR3 sequence reads: CASSLAVSGSDEQYF. CDR3 bases: TGCGCCAGCAGCTTGGCGGTTTCGGGATCCGACGAGCAGTACTTC. The chain links TRBV5-1 to TRBJ2-7, with a tentative D call TRBD2 (5 bases). This CDR3 has 15 residues. In germline, CDR1 is SGHRS, CDR2 YFSETQ. V shed 0 bases and J shed 5 bases, with 15 bases lying between them.

The CDR3 sequence is CASSLASLEAFF. The CDR3 DNA reads TGTGCCAGCAGCTTAGCCTCACTTGAAGCTTTCTTT. The chain couples TRBV7-2 to TRBJ1-1; no clear D gene. V dropped 0 bases and J dropped 7 bases, with 6 bases sitting between them. This CDR3 is 12 amino acids long. Germline values: CDR1 SGHTA, CDR2 FQGNSA.

The chain recombines TRBV18 with TRBJ1-6, with 8 bases fitting TRBD1. The germline CDR1 and CDR2 sequences are KGHSH and LQKENI. The V segment lost 8 bases and the J segment 9 bases; nucleotides outside the gene matches: 15. The CDR3 totals 16 residues. DNA of the CDR3: TGTGCCAGCCCACAGGGACAGGCGAAAGCGGGTTCACCCCTCCACTTT. It is translated as CASPQGQAKAGSPLHF.

The rearrangement uses TRBV18 and TRBJ2-5, with D tentatively TRBD2 (6 bases). V lost 2 bases, J lost 2 bases, and 12 bases lay in between. The CDR3 extends over 15 amino acids. Germline V gene lookup returns CDR1 KGHSH and CDR2 LQKENI. The CDR3 DNA follows: TGTGCCAGCTCACCATTCGGACGGGGGCAAGAGACCCAGTACTTC. Translating gives CASSPFGRGQETQYF.

DNA of the CDR3: TGTGCCAGCTCACCACCGGCCAGCAATCAGCCCCAGCATTTT. Translated, it gives CASSPPASNQPQHF. This chain connects TRBV18 to TRBJ1-5; D gene uncertain. The CDR3 contains 14 residues. Trimming cost V 0 bases and J 1 base, with 4 bases left between them. Germline loops: CDR1 KGHSH, CDR2 LQKENI.

This clone was seen a handful of times. The chain carries TRBV12-3 or TRBV12-4 and TRBJ1-1; possible D gene TRBD1, 6 bases. CDR3 length: 12 residues. V was cut by 6 bases and J by 7 bases, with 12 bases left in between. The CDR3 loop reads CASSYRESEAFF. DNA for the CDR3: TGTGCCAGCAGCTACAGGGAAAGTGAAGCTTTCTTT.

In its sample, this clone was seen many times. This chain joins TRBV5-5 and TRBJ2-3; no firm D call. CDR1 is SGHKS, CDR2 YYEKEE, per germline (reference sequence). The V end lost 2 bases, the J end lost 2 bases, and 9 bases lay between the germline ends. The CDR3 loop spans 14 amino acids. The CDR3 reads CASSFLENTDTQYF. CDR3 nucleotide sequence: TGTGCCAGCAGCTTCCTAGAGAACACAGATACGCAGTATTTT.

This sequence joins TRBV7-2 and TRBJ2-1; 7 nucleotides align to TRBD2. The CDR3 runs 14 residues. Trimming at V came to 3 bases and at J to 4 bases, leaving 3 bases not matched to a gene. Germline CDR1 is SGHTA and CDR2 is FQGNSA. CDR3 in DNA: TGTGCCAGCAGCTTTAGCGGGTCTTACAATGAGCAGTTCTTC. This encodes CASSFSGSYNEQFF.

This chain connects TRBV4-1 to TRBJ2-3; no reliable D call. The CDR3 is 14 residues long. The ends were cut back, 2 bases at V and 0 bases at J, with 6 bases in the middle. CDR1 and CDR2 from the germline V gene are MGHRA and YSYEKL. CDR3 amino acids: CASSQLHSTDTQYF. The CDR3 DNA reads TGCGCCAGCAGCCAATTACACAGCACAGATACGCAGTATTTT.

V and J are TRBV28 and TRBJ2-3; 9 bases line up with TRBD2. The CDR3 extends over 15 amino acids. CDR1 and CDR2 from the germline V gene are MDHEN and SYDVKM. With 8 bases clipped from V and 3 bases from J, the junction kept 9 bases outside the gene matches. The DNA for the CDR3 is TGTGCCAGCGGAGGCGGGGGGGCCAAGACAGATACGCAGTATTTT. This gives the protein CASGGGGAKTDTQYF.

This rearrangement joins TRBV28 to TRBJ2-7; tentative D call: TRBD1 (6 bases). The CDR3 sequence is 12 residues long. Germline assignment: CDR1 MDHEN and CDR2 SYDVKM. V was clipped by 4 bases and J by 3 bases, with 7 bases between them. The DNA of the CDR3 is TGTGCCAGCAGTTGGGGGCTCTACGAGCAGTACTTC. This codes for CASSWGLYEQYF.

The chain combines TRBV3-1 (or the pseudogene TRBV3-2) with TRBJ2-1; 7 bases match TRBD1. The V and J ends lost 1 base and 4 bases, in that order; junction bases with no gene match: 1. In germline, CDR1 is LGHDT, CDR2 YNNKEL (reference sequence). The CDR3 loop spans 14 amino acids. The CDR3 nucleotides are TGTGCCAGCAGCCAAGGGGACAGTTACAATGAGCAGTTCTTC. It is translated as CASSQGDSYNEQFF.

In this sample, this clone turned up a few times. The genes are TRBV6-7 and TRBJ2-3; D remains unclear. TRBV6-7 is annotated as an ORF whose role is uncertain. Between the trimmed V and J ends, which lost 7 bases and 2 bases, there was a span of 13 bases. CDR3 length: 14 amino acids. The CDR3 DNA reads as TGTGCCAGCATCAGCGACTTCTACACAGATACGCAGTATTTT. Encoded protein: CASISDFYTDTQYF.

The chain uses TRBV15 and TRBJ1-4; D is ambiguous. The length of the CDR3 is 16 residues. Deletions cut 0 bases from V and 0 bases from J, with 8 bases between. The germline gives CDR1 LNHNV, CDR2 YYDKDF (reference sequence). CDR3 loop: CATSRDLEATNEKLFF. CDR3 nucleotides: TGTGCCACCAGCAGAGATCTTGAGGCAACTAATGAAAAACTGTTTTTT.

CDR3 sequence (DNA): TGTGCCAGCCGCTCCAGGGGGCCTGGCTACACCTTC. This gives the protein CASRSRGPGYTF. The chain has TRBV28 and TRBJ1-2; 8 bases map to TRBD1. Per germline, CDR1 MDHEN and CDR2 SYDVKM. With V trimmed by 8 bases and J by 7 bases, 6 bases remained unmatched. The CDR3 is 12 residues long.

J is TRBJ2-7 and V is TRBV30; possibly TRBD2 for D (6 bases). Trimming left V 0 bases short and J 3 bases short, with 9 bases between. This CDR3 is 13 amino acids long. CDR1 is GTSNPN, CDR2 SVGIG, per germline (reference sequence). The CDR3 loop reads CAWSVVGGYEQYF. The CDR3 DNA sequence: TGTGCCTGGAGTGTAGTGGGGGGCTACGAGCAGTACTTC.

This chain links TRBV5-1 with TRBJ2-5; tentative D call: TRBD1 (5 bases). V gave up 1 base and J gave up 0 bases, with 10 bases separating them. Germline values: CDR1 SGHRS, CDR2 YFSETQ. This CDR3 contains 15 residues. The CDR3 coding sequence is TGCGCCAGCAGCTTGAGCAGGACATACCAAGAGACCCAGTACTTC. Protein: CASSLSRTYQETQYF.